What follows describes a single T cell receptor (beta chain). This sample was included in a study of blood T cells in healthy people across ages. About the research overall: For every two T cells, template switching captured about one barcoded beta molecule.

In germline, CDR1 is SGHNT, CDR2 YYREEE (reference sequence). CDR3 size: 14 residues. V was cut by 2 bases and J by 6 bases, with 12 bases left in between. Next came a second PCR, run for roughly 6 to 11 cycles, which used a sample-barcoded 5' primer along with a J-beta primer mix. Each TCR beta cDNA got a 12-nucleotide random molecular identifier. In TCRdb, the 5' RACE reads were re-called with MiXCR into one record per CDR3 protein. The sample has about 830,000 distinct CDR3 sequences; 62% are singletons. The chain has TRBV5-4 and TRBJ2-1; D tentatively fits TRBD1 or TRBD2 (5 bases each). Sequencing was performed on blood. This clonotype originated in a man under 40 in good health. Here the CDR3 reads CASSLDQGRNEQFF. The CDR3 DNA is TGTGCCAGCAGCTTAGACCAGGGACGCAATGAGCAGTTCTTC. Filled out from reference TRBV5-4 and TRBJ2-1, the complete variable domain reads ETGVTQSPTHLIKTRGQQVTLRCSSQSGHNTVSWYQQALGQGPQFIFQYYREEENGRGNFPPRFSGLQFPNYSSELNVNALELDDSALYLCASSLDQGRNEQFFGPGTRLTVL.